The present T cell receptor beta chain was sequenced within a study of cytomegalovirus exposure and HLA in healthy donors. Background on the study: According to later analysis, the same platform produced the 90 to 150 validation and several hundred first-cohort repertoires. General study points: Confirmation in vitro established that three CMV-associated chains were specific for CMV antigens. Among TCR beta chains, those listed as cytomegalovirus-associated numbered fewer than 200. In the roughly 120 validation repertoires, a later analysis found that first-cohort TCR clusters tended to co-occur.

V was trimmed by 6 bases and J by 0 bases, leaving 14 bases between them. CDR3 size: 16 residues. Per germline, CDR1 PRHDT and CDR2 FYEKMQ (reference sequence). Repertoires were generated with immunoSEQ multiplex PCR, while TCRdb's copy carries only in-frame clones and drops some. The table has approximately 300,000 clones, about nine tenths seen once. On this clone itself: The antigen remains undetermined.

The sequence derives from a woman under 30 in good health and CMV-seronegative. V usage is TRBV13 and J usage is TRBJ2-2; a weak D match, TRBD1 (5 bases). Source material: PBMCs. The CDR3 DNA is TGTGCCAGCAGGCACATAGGGGATACGAACACCGGGGAGCTGTTTTTT. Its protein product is CASRHIGDTNTGELFF.